These T cell receptor beta chains were read from a single sample in a study of siplizumab effects on memory and regulatory T cells. Measured with immunoSEQ multiplex PCR; TCRdb has only the in-frame clones, and not every one. Of some 100,000 clones listed, roughly 94% were seen once; the top ten hold about 0.75%. Sequencing was done on a sample of Tregs sorted from blood. The origin of the receptors is a human donor in good health. Both conserved end residues are trimmed from each CDR3. D genes are given only for firm matches. Only part of the rows carry a size: once, few, many, or a class if the clone is expanded.

d_gene: TRBD1
j_gene: TRBJ2-2
len: 12
abundance: .
v_gene: TRBV19
CDR3aa: ASSITGDTGELF

d_gene: .
j_gene: TRBJ2-3
len: 9
abundance: .
v_gene: TRBV7-8
CDR3aa: ASPLADTQY

d_gene: TRBD1
j_gene: TRBJ1-2
len: 12
abundance: .
v_gene: TRBV6-1
CDR3aa: ASSLQGPDYGYT

d_gene: .
j_gene: TRBJ1-3
len: 13
abundance: .
v_gene: TRBV9
CDR3aa: ASSVDGFSGNTIY

d_gene: .
j_gene: TRBJ2-7
len: 11
abundance: .
v_gene: TRBV6-5
CDR3aa: ASRPMVSGEQY

d_gene: .
j_gene: TRBJ2-7
len: 14
abundance: once
v_gene: TRBV7-2
CDR3aa: ASSGRRGEGSYEQY

d_gene: .
j_gene: TRBJ2-7
len: 11
abundance: .
v_gene: TRBV2
CDR3aa: ASTRMARYEQY

d_gene: .
j_gene: TRBJ1-1
len: 14
abundance: .
v_gene: TRBV29-1
CDR3aa: SVDNSHLVPNTEAF

d_gene: .
j_gene: TRBJ2-5
len: 10
abundance: .
v_gene: TRBV10-2
CDR3aa: ASSLVWETQY

d_gene: .
j_gene: TRBJ2-7
len: 11
abundance: .
v_gene: TRBV7-9
CDR3aa: ASSPKGPYEQY

d_gene: TRBD1
j_gene: TRBJ1-2
len: 12
abundance: .
v_gene: TRBV27
CDR3aa: ASSLLQGGYGYT

d_gene: .
j_gene: TRBJ2-5
len: 11
abundance: .
v_gene: TRBV7-3
CDR3aa: ASSFGARETQY

d_gene: TRBD1
j_gene: TRBJ2-7
len: 12
abundance: .
v_gene: TRBV19
CDR3aa: ASTSGQGDYEQY

d_gene: .
j_gene: TRBJ2-7
len: 9
abundance: once
v_gene: TRBV2
CDR3aa: ASSFSYEQY

d_gene: .
j_gene: TRBJ2-7
len: 11
abundance: .
v_gene: TRBV5-1
CDR3aa: ASYPSPGYEQY

d_gene: .
j_gene: TRBJ1-1
len: 12
abundance: .
v_gene: TRBV5-1
CDR3aa: ASSFLGGNTEAF

d_gene: .
j_gene: TRBJ2-7
len: 10
abundance: once
v_gene: TRBV25-1
CDR3aa: ASSPGSYEQY

d_gene: .
j_gene: TRBJ1-1
len: 12
abundance: once
v_gene: TRBV6-5
CDR3aa: ASSLDRLNTEAF

d_gene: .
j_gene: TRBJ2-6
len: 13
abundance: .
v_gene: TRBV11-3
CDR3aa: ASSSGDSGANVLT

d_gene: TRBD1
j_gene: TRBJ1-1
len: 14
abundance: .
v_gene: TRBV10-3
CDR3aa: AISDPLRDRGPEAF

d_gene: .
j_gene: TRBJ2-3
len: 11
abundance: .
v_gene: TRBV7-2
CDR3aa: ASNDRYTDTQY

d_gene: TRBD2
j_gene: TRBJ2-7
len: 13
abundance: .
v_gene: TRBV19
CDR3aa: ASSMGGYSSYEQY

d_gene: TRBD2
j_gene: TRBJ2-1
len: 14
abundance: .
v_gene: TRBV15
CDR3aa: ATSTLGLAGEVEQF

d_gene: TRBD1
j_gene: TRBJ2-7
len: 14
abundance: .
v_gene: TRBV5-6
CDR3aa: ASSLLAGTGGSEQY

d_gene: TRBD1
j_gene: TRBJ1-1
len: 14
abundance: once
v_gene: TRBV7-9
CDR3aa: ASSFGGQVANTEAF

d_gene: .
j_gene: TRBJ1-5
len: 11
abundance: few
v_gene: TRBV5-1
CDR3aa: ASSLEPGQPQH

d_gene: TRBD1
j_gene: TRBJ2-7
len: 13
abundance: .
v_gene: TRBV4-1
CDR3aa: ASSQDGTGGYEQY

d_gene: TRBD2
j_gene: TRBJ2-1
len: 12
abundance: .
v_gene: TRBV11-3
CDR3aa: ARRSGGIYNEQF